The T cell receptor beta chain described here comes from a study of T cells expressing NK-cell markers. Study overall: The TCR beta repertoires originated in sorted CD3+CD56+NKG2C+, CD3+CD56+NKG2C- and CD3+CD56-NKG2C+ T cells. HCMV seropositivity characterized seven of the eight sequenced donors, and seronegativity one.

TCRdb re-called the 5' RACE reads; one entry per CDR3 protein, DNA not given. In all, the sample yields 150,000 to 180,000 distinct CDR3 sequences. There are 15 residues in the CDR3. Germline lookup yields CDR1 MGHRA and CDR2 YSYEKL. General study points: It is unclear if expanded NKG2C-expressing clones target HCMV antigens.

A word on this clonotype: Its matching antigen is unknown.

The chain carries TRBV4-1 and TRBJ2-4. The material sequenced was blood T cells: a sorted CD56 or NKG2C T cell subset, CD4+ or CD8+ T cells, or bulk PBMC T cells (not recorded which). The sequence was collected from a woman aged 45-65 years in good health. CDR3 sequence reads: CASRATQEFRNIQYF.